Each of the 28 T cell receptor beta chains below was sequenced from the same sample in a study of shared clonotypes between healthy human individuals. The assay was immunoSEQ multiplex PCR, and TCRdb's table has in-frame clones only and misses some. The sample contains millions of clones, around nine tenths of which appear only once. Sequenced sample: naive CD4+ T cells sorted from blood. Noted subset: CD45RA+ positively selected. Receptors were obtained from a man between 18 and 29 years old in good health.

This clone was recorded once. V is TRBV5-4 and J is TRBJ2-5; 11 bases are shared with TRBD1. CDR3 length: 15 amino acids. J lost 5 bases, V lost 4 bases, and 7 bases had no gene match. Germline-derived CDR1 and CDR2 are SGHNT and YYREEE (reference sequence). Written as DNA, the CDR3 is TGTGCCAGCAGCGTTCGGACAGGGGGCGGGGAGACCCAGTACTTC. Its translation: CASSVRTGGGETQYF.

The rearrangement joins TRBV13 to TRBJ1-4; TRBD1 might be the D (5 bases). The V end was cut by 5 bases, the J end by 7 bases, with 14 bases between. This CDR3 has 14 amino acids. The germline gives CDR1 PRHDT, CDR2 FYEKMQ (reference sequence). The CDR3 DNA reads TGTGCCAGCAGCCCAAAGGGGCGCGGTGAAAAACTGTTTTTT. Translated, it gives CASSPKGRGEKLFF.

The chain uses TRBV5-6 and TRBJ2-7; 10 nucleotides align to TRBD1. Germline CDR1 is SGHDT and CDR2 is YYEEEE. Losses at the gene ends were 4 bases for V and 6 bases for J; bases not matched to a gene: 7. This CDR3 has 14 residues. The CDR3 is CASSPGQGFREQYF. For the CDR3, the DNA is TGTGCCAGCAGCCCGGGACAGGGGTTTCGCGAGCAGTACTTC.

The gene calls are TRBV9 and TRBJ1-6; D not resolved. V was pared by 3 bases and J by 5 bases, with 9 bases between. Germline V CDR1 and CDR2: SGDLS, YYNGEE. The CDR3 runs to 14 residues. The CDR3 here is CASSAGLHNSPLHF. The CDR3, as DNA: TGTGCCAGCAGCGCCGGCCTCCATAATTCACCCCTCCACTTT.

The chain joins TRBV6-1 to TRBJ2-6; no clear D. V gave up 4 bases and J gave up 0 bases, with 7 bases separating them. Germline V lookup: CDR1 MNHNS, CDR2 SASEGT. The CDR3 contains 15 residues. CDR3 sequence reads: CASSAYTSGANVLTF. As DNA, the CDR3 is TGTGCCAGCAGTGCTTATACCTCTGGGGCCAACGTCCTGACTTTC.

The chain links TRBV6-5 to TRBJ1-1, with D maybe TRBD1 (6 bases). The V gene lost 7 bases and the J gene lost 2 bases, with 14 bases spanning the gap. Germline CDR1 is MNHEY and CDR2 is SVGAGI. The CDR3 is made up of 14 amino acids. In DNA form, the CDR3 reads TGTGCCAGCACCTTAGGGGGTCCAAACACTGAAGCTTTCTTT. Translated, it gives CASTLGGPNTEAFF.

The rearrangement joins TRBV2 to TRBJ2-5; weak D call: TRBD1 (5 bases). The V gene lost 9 bases and the J gene lost 0 bases, with 11 bases spanning the gap. The CDR3 totals 13 residues. The germline V gene encodes CDR1 SNHLY and CDR2 FYNNEI. The CDR3 nucleotides are TGTGCCAGTAAAGACAGAAACCAAGAGACCCAGTACTTC. Its translation: CASKDRNQETQYF.

CDR3 in amino acids: CASSEQGDNSPLHF. CDR3 sequence (DNA): TGTGCCAGCAGTGAACAGGGTGATAATTCACCCCTCCACTTT. The J gene is TRBJ1-6, the V gene TRBV6-4, with D possibly matching TRBD1 (6 bases). This CDR3 is built from 14 residues. Per the germline V gene, CDR1 is MRHNA and CDR2 is SNTAGT. V lost 3 bases and J lost 5, with 8 bases in between.

Only one count was recorded for this clone. The V call is TRBV18, the J call TRBJ1-2; perhaps TRBD1 as D (6 bases). The CDR3 has 16 residues. The V and J ends lost 1 base and 0 bases respectively, with 12 bases between them. Germline V lookup: CDR1 KGHSH, CDR2 LQKENI. CDR3 sequence (DNA): TGTGCCAGCTCACCACTGGGGGGGCCAGCTAACTATGGCTACACCTTC. Translating gives CASSPLGGPANYGYTF.

The J gene is TRBJ1-5, the V gene TRBV6-5; 7 bases are a match to TRBD1. The germline V gene has CDR1 MNHEY and CDR2 SVGAGI. The CDR3 length is 15 residues. V was pared by 4 bases and J by 0 bases, with 3 bases of the junction left unmatched. CDR3 region: CASSSGQHSNQPQHF. Written as DNA, the CDR3 is TGTGCCAGCAGTTCGGGACAGCATAGCAATCAGCCCCAGCATTTT.

The V call is TRBV6-6, the J call TRBJ1-3; D is possibly TRBD1 (5 bases). The germline gives CDR1 MNHNY, CDR2 SVGAGI (reference sequence). V shed 8 bases and J shed 4 bases, with 15 bases lying between them. The CDR3 runs to 14 residues. In DNA, the CDR3 is TGTGCCAGCGAGGATTCAGGGATCGGAAACACCATATATTTT. Translating gives CASEDSGIGNTIYF.

This chain uses TRBV4-3 with TRBJ2-3; D gene uncertain. Looked up from germline, CDR1 is LGHNA and CDR2 is YSLEER. The CDR3 extends over 13 amino acids. Trimming removed 1 base from V and 6 bases from J, with 8 bases in between. The CDR3 sequence is CASSQGPSDTQYF. The CDR3 DNA is TGCGCCAGCAGCCAAGGGCCATCGGATACGCAGTATTTT.

This clone was recorded once. The V call is TRBV30, the J call TRBJ2-2; D call uncertain. V lost 0 bases and J 8 bases, leaving 10 bases between the germline ends. The germline gives CDR1 GTSNPN, CDR2 SVGIG (reference sequence). The CDR3 totals 13 residues. CDR3 sequence: CAWSVQVGGELFF. The CDR3 DNA follows: TGTGCCTGGAGTGTACAAGTGGGGGGGGAGCTGTTTTTT.

The gene calls are TRBV6-6 and TRBJ2-7, with D maybe TRBD2 (5 bases). Germline CDR1 reads MNHNY; CDR2 reads SVGAGI (reference sequence). The CDR3 consists of 11 residues. V lost 0 bases, J lost 9 bases, and 6 bases lay in between. The CDR3 protein is CASSYSGMQYF. In DNA, the CDR3 is TGTGCCAGCAGTTACTCCGGGATGCAGTACTTC.

In nucleotides, the CDR3 is TGTGCCAGCACGTCCCAGGGCCTCTCCTACGAGCAGTACTTC. The encoded protein is CASTSQGLSYEQYF. The rearrangement joins TRBV2 to TRBJ2-7, with a possible D match to TRBD1 (5 bases). This CDR3 spans 14 amino acids. The germline V gene encodes CDR1 SNHLY and CDR2 FYNNEI. V was pared by 7 bases and J by 0 bases, with 13 bases between.

The chain combines TRBV14 with TRBJ1-2; D is ambiguous. This CDR3 region has 13 residues. Germline CDR1 SGHDN, CDR2 FVKESK. Trimming shortened V by 4 bases and J by 8 bases, and 14 bases separated the two germline ends. CDR3 region: CASSLGLKIGYTF. DNA of the CDR3: TGTGCCAGCAGCCTCGGACTGAAAATAGGCTACACCTTC.

The table lists this clone with a few counts. V is TRBV27 and J is TRBJ1-6; D unclear. V lost 6 bases and J 10 bases, leaving 16 bases between the germline ends. The germline CDR1 and CDR2 sequences are MNHEY and SMNVEV (reference sequence). The CDR3 consists of 14 residues. The CDR3: CASRPTFSSSPLHF. CDR3 nucleotides: TGTGCCAGCAGACCTACTTTCTCGAGCTCACCCCTCCACTTT.

The V call is TRBV5-1, the J call TRBJ1-1; D ambiguous. Germline CDR1 SGHRS, CDR2 YFSETQ. The ends were cut back, 3 bases at V and 1 base at J, with 16 bases in the middle. This CDR3 contains 16 residues. The CDR3 loop reads CASSSYGGQQNTEAFF. CDR3 in DNA: TGCGCCAGCAGCTCGTACGGAGGGCAGCAGAACACTGAAGCTTTCTTT. The full variable domain, rest sourced from reference TRBV5-1 and TRBJ1-1, is KAGVTQTPRYLIKTRGQQVTLSCSPISGHRSVSWYQQTPGQGLQFLFEYFSETQRNKGNFPGRFSGRQFSNSRSEMNVSTLELGDSALYLCASSSYGGQQNTEAFFGQGTRLTVV.

In its sample, this clone was seen once. The sample has other DNA sequences that encode this CDR3 too. This rearrangement joins TRBV10-3 to TRBJ2-5; D remains unclear. This CDR3 region has 12 residues. CDR1 is ENHRY and CDR2 is SYGVKD in the germline V gene. V was pared by 3 bases and J by 3 bases, with 5 bases between. Written as DNA, the CDR3 is TGTGCCATCAGTGAAGGAAAAGAGACCCAGTACTTC. Translating it yields CAISEGKETQYF.

V and J are TRBV28 and TRBJ1-4; 10 bases align to TRBD1. The V segment lost 2 bases and the J segment 11 bases; nucleotides outside the gene matches: 11. The CDR3 spans 16 residues. CDR1 and CDR2 (germline): MDHEN, SYDVKM. The CDR3 protein is CASSLPRGTGVVKLFF. The CDR3 coding sequence is TGTGCCAGCAGTTTACCTCGGGGGACAGGGGTGGTGAAACTGTTTTTT.

This rearrangement joins TRBV18 to TRBJ2-7; unclear D gene. The CDR3 sequence is 15 residues long. Trimming stripped 0 bases from V and 0 bases from J, with 9 bases between. Germline V gene data show CDR1 as KGHSH and CDR2 as LQKENI. The CDR3 is CASSPPARNSYEQYF. CDR3 coding DNA: TGTGCCAGCTCACCACCGGCAAGGAACTCCTACGAGCAGTACTTC.

The chain combines TRBV5-5 with TRBJ2-7; tentatively, D is TRBD1 (5 bases). CDR1 and CDR2 from the germline V gene are SGHKS and YYEKEE (reference sequence). The CDR3 contains 15 residues. Trimming cost V 0 bases and J 3 bases, with 13 bases left between them. CDR3 in DNA: TGTGCCAGCAGCTTGGTACCAGGGCACGGCTACGAGCAGTACTTC. This encodes CASSLVPGHGYEQYF. Filled out from reference TRBV5-5 and TRBJ2-7, the complete variable domain reads DAGVTQSPTHLIKTRGQQVTLRCSPISGHKSVSWYQQVLGQGPQFIFQYYEKEERGRGNFPDRFSARQFPNYSSELNVNALLLGDSALYLCASSLVPGHGYEQYFGPGTRLTVT.

This rearrangement joins TRBV25-1 to TRBJ2-6; D is unresolved. Per germline, CDR1 MGHDK and CDR2 SYGVNS. V lost 3 bases and J 4 bases, leaving 4 bases between the germline ends. The CDR3 is 13 residues long. Here the CDR3 reads CASSDVGANVLTF. CDR3 sequence (DNA): TGTGCCAGCAGTGACGTGGGGGCCAACGTCCTGACTTTC.

Turning to this clone: Other DNA sequences of this sample code for an identical CDR3. The V and J genes are TRBV9 and TRBJ1-6; D may be TRBD1 (5 bases). The CDR3 spans 14 residues. V was pared by 0 bases and J by 9 bases, with 10 bases between. Germline V gene data show CDR1 as SGDLS and CDR2 as YYNGEE. DNA of the CDR3: TGTGCCAGCAGCGTAGCAGGTGGGGGTTCACCCCTCCACTTT. Its translation is CASSVAGGGSPLHF.

V and J are TRBV27 and TRBJ2-3; D possibly corresponds to TRBD1 (6 bases). Germline CDR1 MNHEY, CDR2 SMNVEV (reference sequence). The CDR3 extends over 14 amino acids. Trimming took 8 bases from V and 0 from J, leaving 12 bases between them. CDR3 DNA sequence: TGTGCCAGCGGGCAGGGGCTGAGCACAGATACGCAGTATTTT. This codes for CASGQGLSTDTQYF.

The chain combines TRBV6-6 with TRBJ2-7, with D maybe TRBD1 (5 bases). Per germline, CDR1 MNHNY and CDR2 SVGAGI (reference sequence). V was trimmed by 4 bases and J by 6 bases, leaving 13 bases between them. The CDR3 totals 13 residues. CDR3 DNA sequence: TGTGCCAGCAGTTCCGGCCCAGGGCCCGAGCAGTACTTC. Translated: CASSSGPGPEQYF.

The V gene is TRBV27, the J gene TRBJ2-1, with D unresolved. From germline, CDR1 is MNHEY and CDR2 SMNVEV (reference sequence). The CDR3 is 16 amino acids. Trimming left V 3 bases short and J 0 bases short, with 12 bases between. Here the CDR3 DNA reads TGTGCCAGCAGTTTCACTGGCACCGGCTCCTACAATGAGCAGTTCTTC. Translated, it gives CASSFTGTGSYNEQFF.

J is TRBJ1-6 and V is TRBV7-2; 8 nucleotides match TRBD1. Trimming took 0 bases from V and 4 from J; bases not matched to a gene: 8. This CDR3 region has 18 residues. Germline V gene sequence: CDR1 SGHTA, CDR2 FQGNSA. Here the CDR3 reads CASSLAGQEEMYNSPLHF. The CDR3 nucleotides are TGTGCCAGCAGCTTAGCGGGACAGGAGGAAATGTATAATTCACCCCTCCACTTT.